This TCR beta chain was observed in a study of beta chain features in type 1 diabetes. Study-level results: Type 1 diabetes patients had moderately but significantly shorter TCRB CDR3s in all four CD4+ subsets. Compared with healthy donors, patients appeared to share more similar naive, central memory and regulatory TCRB repertoires.

Sequencing targeted expressed TCRB transcripts, as all isolated RNA had been reverse transcribed. The assay was immunoSEQ multiplex PCR, and TCRdb's table has in-frame clones only and misses some. This table holds 310,000 or so clones, roughly a tenth found once. The V segment lost 3 bases and the J segment 5 bases; nucleotides outside the gene matches: 2. The CDR3 contains 13 residues. Germline CDR1 is KGHSH and CDR2 is LQKENI. With respect to this clone: Its antigen remains unidentified. Different DNA sequences within this sample yield the same CDR3.

This chain links TRBV18 with TRBJ2-7, with TRBD1 matching 9 bases. The origin of this receptor is a man in his thirties or forties with type 1 diabetes. The material sequenced was central memory CD4+ T cells from blood. CDR3 nucleotide sequence: TGTGCCAGCTCACCCGGGACAGGGAACGAGCAGTACTTC. It specifies CASSPGTGNEQYF.